This entry is about one T cell receptor beta chain. A far larger clone is only one base removed, so a read error is likely. The age range of participants was about 18 to 89 years, with residence in fewer than 25 US areas. The repertoire was sequenced with immunoSEQ multiplex PCR; TCRdb's copy has only in-frame clones and lacks some. The sample lists 310,000 or so clones; roughly 87% were seen once. With V trimmed by 3 bases and J by 2 bases, 3 bases remained unmatched. Germline lookup yields CDR1 MNHEY and CDR2 SMNVEV (reference sequence). This CDR3 is built from 14 residues. The entry originates in a study of blood T cell repertoires in COVID-19. Study in general: Collection of acute and convalescent COVID-19 samples took place in the United States, Italy and Spain.

The sequence was collected from a woman between 18 and 29 years old who had recovered from COVID-19. The sequenced sample was PBMCs or T cells enriched from blood (not recorded which). The chain recombines TRBV27 with TRBJ2-7; 8 bases fit TRBD2. CDR3 DNA: TGTGCCAGCAGTTTCCAGCGGGGGCCCTACGAGCAGTACTTC. This encodes CASSFQRGPYEQYF.